This T cell receptor (beta chain) is drawn from a study of T-cell reconstitution after alpha-beta-depleted transplantation in children. The TCRbeta library incorporated unique molecular identifiers. TCRdb itself ran the PCR reads through MiXCR, one entry per CDR3 protein. This sample has about 580,000 distinct CDR3 sequences, with roughly 23% found just once. The V gene's germline CDR1 is DFQATT and CDR2 SNEGSKA (reference sequence). V gave up 3 bases and J gave up 8 bases, with 11 bases separating them. The CDR3 runs 12 residues. The chain combines TRBV20-1 with TRBJ2-1; D might be TRBD1 (6 bases). This TCR came from a boy under two years old who had a stem cell transplant for acute myeloid leukemia, so the T cells may come from the graft donor. Here the sequenced sample was PBMCs, mostly from graft donor cells, taken 360 days after TCRalphabeta/CD19-depleted stem cell transplant. The CDR3 DNA reads TGCAGTGCTAGCCACAGGGACCATGAGCAGTTCTTC. It translates to CSASHRDHEQFF.